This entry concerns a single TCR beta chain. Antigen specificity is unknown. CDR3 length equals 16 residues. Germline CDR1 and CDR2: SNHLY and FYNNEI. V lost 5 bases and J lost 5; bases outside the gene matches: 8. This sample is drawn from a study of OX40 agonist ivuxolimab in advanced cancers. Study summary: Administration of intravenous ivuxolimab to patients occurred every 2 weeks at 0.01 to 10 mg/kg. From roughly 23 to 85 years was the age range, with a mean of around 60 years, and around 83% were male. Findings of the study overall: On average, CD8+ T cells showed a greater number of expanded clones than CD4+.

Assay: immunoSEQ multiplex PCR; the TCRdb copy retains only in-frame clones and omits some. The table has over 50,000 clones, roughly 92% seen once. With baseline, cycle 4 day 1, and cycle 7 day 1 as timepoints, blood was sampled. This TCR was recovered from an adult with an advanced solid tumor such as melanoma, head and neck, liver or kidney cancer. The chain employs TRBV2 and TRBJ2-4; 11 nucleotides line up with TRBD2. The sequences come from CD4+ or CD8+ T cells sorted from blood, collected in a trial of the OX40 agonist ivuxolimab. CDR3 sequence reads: CASSQIAGGPENIQYF. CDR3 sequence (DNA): TGTGCCAGCAGTCAAATAGCGGGAGGGCCGGAAAACATTCAGTACTTC.